The 20 T cell receptor beta chains given below trace back to one sample, sequenced in a study of T cells expressing NK-cell markers. TCRdb reprocessed the 5' RACE reads, with one entry per CDR3 protein and no DNA. Seen in this sample are some 280,000 distinct CDR3 sequences; the ten most common clones hold about 0.39%. Material for sequencing was blood T cells: a sorted CD56 or NKG2C T cell subset, CD4+ or CD8+ T cells, or bulk PBMC T cells (not recorded which). The receptors come from a man in his late teens or twenties in good health.

The rearrangement uses TRBV7-8 and TRBJ1-5. The length of the CDR3 is 15 residues. The germline V gene has CDR1 SGHVS and CDR2 FQNEAQ. The CDR3 loop is CASSQLHRSNQPQHF.

J is TRBJ2-7 and V is TRBV29-1; absent DNA, TCRdb's TRBD2 call cannot be checked. The CDR3 covers 14 residues. CDR1 and CDR2 from the germline V gene are SQVTM and ANQGSEA. CDR3 protein: CSVSVLAGRYEQYF.

The genes are TRBV27 and TRBJ2-1. Germline values: CDR1 MNHEY, CDR2 SMNVEV (reference sequence). CDR3 length equals 12 residues. The CDR3 region is CASSLFGRRQFF.

The CDR3 here is CATSVGYTGELFF. The V gene is TRBV24-1, the J gene TRBJ2-2. This CDR3 is built from 13 residues. Germline-derived CDR1 and CDR2 are KGHDR and SFDVKD.

The rearrangement uses TRBV12-3 or TRBV12-4 and TRBJ2-5; TCRdb names TRBD1, which stays unverified in the absence of DNA. This CDR3 comprises 12 residues. Here the CDR3 reads CASSSGSVTQYF.

This chain uses TRBV5-5 with TRBJ2-7; absent DNA, TCRdb's TRBD1 call cannot be checked. Germline loops: CDR1 SGHKS, CDR2 YYEKEE (reference sequence). CDR3 length: 14 amino acids. The CDR3 is CASNIPGRGDEQYF.

The chain employs TRBV12-3 or TRBV12-4 and TRBJ2-7; TCRdb's D call of TRBD1 is untestable without DNA. CDR3 length: 15 residues. The CDR3 region is CASSPPVTGGREQYF.

V usage is TRBV6-2 or TRBV6-3 and J usage is TRBJ2-1. Germline CDR1 reads MNHEY; CDR2 reads SVGEGT. The CDR3 covers 14 residues. CDR3 loop: CASMSVNRYNEQFF.

The chain carries TRBV7-2 and TRBJ2-1. CDR3 length: 14 residues. The V gene's germline CDR1 is SGHTA and CDR2 FQGNSA. CDR3 protein: CASSLDSWDYEQFF. Looking up the rest from reference TRBV7-2 and TRBJ2-1 gives the full variable domain: GAGVSQSPSNKVTEKGKDVELRCDPISGHTALYWYRQSLGQGLEFLIYFQGNSAPDKSGLPSDRFSAERTGGSVSTLTIQRTQQEDSAVYLCASSLDSWDYEQFFGPGTRLTVL.

The chain employs TRBV24-1 and TRBJ1-4; the D call of TRBD1 rests on TCRdb alone, since no DNA is present to check it. This CDR3 has 15 residues. Looked up from germline, CDR1 is KGHDR and CDR2 is SFDVKD. This chain's CDR3 is CATSDPGQGNEKLFF.

V is TRBV29-1 and J is TRBJ2-1; TCRdb indicates TRBD2, and absent DNA this call remains unverified. Germline V gives CDR1 SQVTM, CDR2 ANQGSEA. This CDR3 has 12 residues. CDR3: CSVATLDNEQFF.

V is TRBV6-1 and J is TRBJ1-3. Germline lookup yields CDR1 MNHNS and CDR2 SASEGT. The length of the CDR3 is 14 residues. CDR3 residues: CASSETGERNTIYF.

The J gene is TRBJ2-3, the V gene TRBV4-1; as DNA is missing, the TRBD2 call by TCRdb cannot be tested. There are 17 residues in the CDR3. Germline V CDR1 and CDR2: MGHRA, YSYEKL. The CDR3 loop is CASSQDGLAGSEGTQYF.

This rearrangement joins TRBV4-2 to TRBJ2-7; TCRdb returns TRBD2, unconfirmable since there is no DNA. The CDR3 contains 16 residues. Germline loops: CDR1 LGHNA, CDR2 YNFKEQ. CDR3 sequence reads: CASSQVDSSGKDEQYF.

This chain connects TRBV11-2 to TRBJ2-1. The length of the CDR3 is 15 residues. Germline assignment: CDR1 SGHAT and CDR2 FQNNGV. This CDR3 reads CASSVVVGSYNEQFF.

The J gene is TRBJ2-2, the V gene TRBV4-2; the D call from TCRdb, TRBD1, cannot be confirmed without DNA. The CDR3 has 19 amino acids. CDR1 LGHNA and CDR2 YNFKEQ come from the germline V gene. The CDR3 is CASSQRDRGLLFDTGELFF.

V and J are TRBV4-2 and TRBJ2-5; TCRdb's D call, TRBD2, is unchecked because there is no DNA. CDR3 size: 16 residues. Germline CDR1 and CDR2: LGHNA and YNFKEQ. The CDR3 sequence is CASSQERGLSQETQYF.

This chain links TRBV7-9 with TRBJ1-5; TCRdb's assignment of TRBD1 cannot be checked, as there is no DNA. There are 15 residues in the CDR3. In germline, CDR1 is SEHNR, CDR2 FQNEAQ (reference sequence). Here the CDR3 reads CASDGAGNSNQPQHF.

J is TRBJ2-1 and V is TRBV12-3 or TRBV12-4; TCRdb's assignment of TRBD1 cannot be checked, as there is no DNA. The CDR3 is 17 amino acids. The CDR3 here is CASSLVGGRGSYNEQFF.

This chain joins TRBV7-2 and TRBJ2-4. The length of the CDR3 is 16 residues. Germline CDR1 SGHTA, CDR2 FQGNSA. The CDR3 loop is CASSLKLVRAKNIQYF.